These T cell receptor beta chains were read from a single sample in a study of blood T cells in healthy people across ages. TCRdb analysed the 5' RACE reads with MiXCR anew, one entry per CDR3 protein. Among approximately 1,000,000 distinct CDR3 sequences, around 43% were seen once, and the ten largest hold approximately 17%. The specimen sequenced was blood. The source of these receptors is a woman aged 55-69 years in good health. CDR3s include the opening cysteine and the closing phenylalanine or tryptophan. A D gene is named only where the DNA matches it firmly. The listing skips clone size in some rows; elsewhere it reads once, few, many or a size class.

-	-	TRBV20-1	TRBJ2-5	TGCAGTGCTAGAGCCCAAACGGGGTACCAAGAGACCCAGTACTTC	CSARAQTGYQETQYF
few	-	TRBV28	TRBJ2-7	TGTGCCAGCAGTTCACAGGGTTCAGCCTACGAGCAGTACTTC	CASSSQGSAYEQYF
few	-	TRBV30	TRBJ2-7	TGTGCCTGCACTTCTAGCGACTCCTACGAGCAGTACTTC	CACTSSDSYEQYF
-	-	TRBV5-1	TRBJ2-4	TGCGCCAGCAGCTTATTTGGGAGGAACGACATTCAGTACTTC	CASSLFGRNDIQYF
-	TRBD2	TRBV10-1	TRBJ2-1	TGCGCCAGCAGCGGCCGACTAGCGGTGGATGAGCAGTTCTTC	CASSGRLAVDEQFF
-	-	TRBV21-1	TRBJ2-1	TGTGCCAGCAGCAAGGCTTGGCCAGGGGGACTAGCGGGGGAGCAGTTCTTC	CASSKAWPGGLAGEQFF
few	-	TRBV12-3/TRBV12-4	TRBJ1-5	TGTGCCAGCAGTGGGGGAATGGGAAGGCCCCAGCATTTT	CASSGGMGRPQHF
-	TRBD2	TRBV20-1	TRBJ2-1	TGCAGTGCGTACAGACTAGCGGGAGTTCCCGAGCAGTTCTTC	CSAYRLAGVPEQFF
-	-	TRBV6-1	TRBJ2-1	TGTGCCAGCAGGACCCATAGCTCCTACAATGAGCAGTTCTTC	CASRTHSSYNEQFF
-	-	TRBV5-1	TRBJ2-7	TGCGCCAGCAGCTTGGTACAGGGGGGGGACTACGAGCAGTACTTC	CASSLVQGGDYEQYF
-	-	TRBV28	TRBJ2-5	TGTGCCAGCAGTTTGAGAGGCGACGAGGGGGAGTACTTC	CASSLRGDEGEYF
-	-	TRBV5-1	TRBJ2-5	TGCGCCAGCAGCTTAAGCACACAAGGAGAGACCCAGTACTTC	CASSLSTQGETQYF
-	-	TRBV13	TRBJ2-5	TGTGCCAGCAGCTTAGGCCTTCCCAACCAAGAGACCCAGTACTTC	CASSLGLPNQETQYF
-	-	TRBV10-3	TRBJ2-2	TGTGCCGTCGCATGGACCACCGGGGAGCTGTTTTTT	CAVAWTTGELFF
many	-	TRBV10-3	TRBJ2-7	TGTGCCATCAGGGGGTCGGAAAATTACGAGCAGTACTTC	CAIRGSENYEQYF
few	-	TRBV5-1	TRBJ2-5	TGCGCCAGCAGCTTATTACAGGAGTGGTACTTC	CASSLLQEWYF
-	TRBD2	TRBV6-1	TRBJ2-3	TGTGCCAGCAGTGAACAGCCACCGTTCGGCGGGAGGTTGATCACAGATACGCAGTATTTT	CASSEQPPFGGRLITDTQYF
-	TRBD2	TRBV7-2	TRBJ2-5	TGTGCCAGCAGCTTGGGGCCAGGACTAGCGGGAGTTACACAAGAGACCCAGTACTTC	CASSLGPGLAGVTQETQYF
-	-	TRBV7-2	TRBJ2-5	TGTGCCAGCAGCACCGGATCTCGGGAGACCCAGTACTTC	CASSTGSRETQYF
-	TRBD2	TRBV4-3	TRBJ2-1	TGCGCCAGCAGCCAAGATAGCGGGGGACACTACAATGAGCAGTTCTTC	CASSQDSGGHYNEQFF
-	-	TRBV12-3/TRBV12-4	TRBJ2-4	TGTGCCAGCAGTTTAGACGGATCGAACATTCAGTACTTC	CASSLDGSNIQYF
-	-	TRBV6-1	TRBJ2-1	TGTGCCAGCAGTAAAGAAGAGCAGTTCTTC	CASSKEEQFF
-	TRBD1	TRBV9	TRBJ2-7	TGTGCCAGCAACGTAGCCGGGACAGAGACCTACGAGCAGTACTTC	CASNVAGTETYEQYF
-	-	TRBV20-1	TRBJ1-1	TGCAGTGCTAGCGGGGGGCCAAGGGGCACTGAAGCTTTCTTT	CSASGGPRGTEAFF
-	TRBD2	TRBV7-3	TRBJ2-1	TGTGCCAGCAGCTCGGGACTAGAGGGTGAGCAGTTCTTC	CASSSGLEGEQFF
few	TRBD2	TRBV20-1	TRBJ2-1	TGCAGTGCTAGAGTGGGCAGGGGACTAGCGACATACAATGAGCAGTTCTTC	CSARVGRGLATYNEQFF
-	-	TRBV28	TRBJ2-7	TGTGCCAGCGTACCCTCGGGGCGCGACGAGCAGTACTTC	CASVPSGRDEQYF
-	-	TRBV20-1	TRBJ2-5	TGCAGTGCTCCTCCGGGAATACAAGAGACCCAGTACTTC	CSAPPGIQETQYF
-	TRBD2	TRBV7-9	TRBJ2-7	TGTGCCAGCAGCAAGGGACTAGCGGGCCAGTACTTC	CASSKGLAGQYF
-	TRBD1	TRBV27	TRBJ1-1	TGTGCCAGCAGTTCTAGGGGGCGAAAGAACACTGAAGCTTTCTTT	CASSSRGRKNTEAFF
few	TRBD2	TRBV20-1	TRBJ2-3	TGCAGTGCTAGAGATTCAGTGTGGGTTAGCGGGAGTTCGGATACGCAGTATTTT	CSARDSVWVSGSSDTQYF
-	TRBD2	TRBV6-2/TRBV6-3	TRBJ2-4	TGTGCCAGCAGTTATGGGACTAGCGGAACAGCCAAAAACATTCAGTACTTC	CASSYGTSGTAKNIQYF
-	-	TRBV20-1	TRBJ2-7	TGCAGTGCTAATGGCGCTGAGTTTGCCTACGAGCAGTACTTC	CSANGAEFAYEQYF
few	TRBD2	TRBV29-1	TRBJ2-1	TGCAGCGGTGAAGCGGGAGGGATTCATGAGCAGTTCTTC	CSGEAGGIHEQFF
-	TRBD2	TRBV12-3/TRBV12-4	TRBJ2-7	TGTGCCAGCAGTTTATTGCAGGGACTAGCGGGCTTTAACTACGAGCAGTACTTC	CASSLLQGLAGFNYEQYF